These T cell receptor beta chains were read from a single sample in a study of control samples from healthy donors and cancer patients. Profiled with immunoSEQ multiplex PCR; TCRdb holds only in-frame clones, not every one. Among roughly 450,000 clones listed, around nine tenths were seen once. The sequenced sample was PBMCs. The receptors were gathered from a man aged 40-49 years with head and neck cancer. Both conserved end residues are trimmed from each CDR3. Each record gives: clone size, V gene, CDR3 protein. A clone size is listed for some rows: how often the clone was seen (once, few, many), or a class if it is expanded.

abundance: -
v_gene: TRBV15
CDR3aa: ATSRDPGVTEKLF

abundance: once
v_gene: TRBV12-3/TRBV12-4
CDR3aa: ASSTLRNTIY

abundance: -
v_gene: TRBV19
CDR3aa: ASRLAGPGTGELF

abundance: -
v_gene: TRBV7-3
CDR3aa: ASSRRAGPGTGELF

abundance: -
v_gene: TRBV7-7
CDR3aa: ASSFGRTGKEKLF

abundance: -
v_gene: TRBV20-1
CDR3aa: SASMGTVNYGYT

abundance: -
v_gene: TRBV7-3
CDR3aa: ASSLQGPNTGELF

abundance: once
v_gene: TRBV11-2
CDR3aa: ASSLTGQGNNSPLH

abundance: -
v_gene: TRBV28
CDR3aa: ASSRYGQDNEQF

abundance: -
v_gene: TRBV5-6
CDR3aa: ASRRLAGEQY

abundance: -
v_gene: TRBV15
CDR3aa: ATRSLGQGNSPLH

abundance: once
v_gene: TRBV27
CDR3aa: ASRGGGEQY

abundance: few
v_gene: TRBV6-5
CDR3aa: ASSHPLSGGELF

abundance: -
v_gene: TRBV29-1
CDR3aa: SAGQSQNSPLH

abundance: -
v_gene: TRBV9
CDR3aa: ASSPHVGGSGGGYT

abundance: few
v_gene: TRBV12-3/TRBV12-4
CDR3aa: ASSLAEDQPQH

abundance: -
v_gene: TRBV24-1
CDR3aa: ATSPSGASSYNEQF

abundance: -
v_gene: TRBV6-2/TRBV6-3
CDR3aa: ASSPPGQGAAGELF

abundance: -
v_gene: TRBV5-1
CDR3aa: ASSETGVSNQPQH

abundance: -
v_gene: TRBV5-5
CDR3aa: ASSSGGPYSNQPQH

abundance: -
v_gene: TRBV13
CDR3aa: ASSLNIEAKRLGNTEAF

abundance: -
v_gene: TRBV7-2
CDR3aa: ASSVTGSSGANVLT

abundance: -
v_gene: TRBV27
CDR3aa: ASGRTESYEQY

abundance: -
v_gene: TRBV5-1
CDR3aa: ASSLGGGLSGNTIY

abundance: -
v_gene: TRBV11-3
CDR3aa: ASSEELGSFANTGELF

abundance: once
v_gene: TRBV4-2
CDR3aa: ASSLTGELDYGYT

abundance: -
v_gene: TRBV28
CDR3aa: ASSLRAAPYGYT

abundance: -
v_gene: TRBV10-2
CDR3aa: ASSESKWGSNQPQH

abundance: -
v_gene: TRBV7-3
CDR3aa: ASSQTGGVTDTQY

abundance: once
v_gene: TRBV20-1
CDR3aa: SAFLNTEAF

abundance: -
v_gene: TRBV27
CDR3aa: ASSSRVGELF

abundance: -
v_gene: TRBV19
CDR3aa: ASSPGTGEVYGYT

abundance: -
v_gene: TRBV27
CDR3aa: ASSLWGGRQQETQY

abundance: -
v_gene: TRBV5-6
CDR3aa: ASSGGLAGTQETQY

abundance: -
v_gene: TRBV2
CDR3aa: ASRTYEQY

abundance: -
v_gene: TRBV30
CDR3aa: AWTRASNTEAF

abundance: -
v_gene: TRBV6-5
CDR3aa: ASSRTSGVRDEQF

abundance: -
v_gene: TRBV5-8
CDR3aa: ASSRPSSAGGRVTQY

abundance: -
v_gene: TRBV9
CDR3aa: ASSAGEGRAYNSPLH

abundance: -
v_gene: TRBV25-1
CDR3aa: ASSEEGNEQF

abundance: -
v_gene: TRBV7-2
CDR3aa: ASSLVANRATEAF

abundance: -
v_gene: TRBV9
CDR3aa: ASSVEQGSTEAF

abundance: few
v_gene: TRBV7-8
CDR3aa: ASSLGRGNQPQH

abundance: -
v_gene: TRBV30
CDR3aa: AWISENTIY

abundance: -
v_gene: TRBV18
CDR3aa: ASSLGTGTYEQY

abundance: -
v_gene: TRBV12-3/TRBV12-4
CDR3aa: ASSEVDSGTQY

abundance: -
v_gene: TRBV5-1
CDR3aa: ASSFAQGNTEAF

abundance: -
v_gene: TRBV5-1
CDR3aa: ASSGTSGEETQY

abundance: -
v_gene: TRBV6-5
CDR3aa: ASSGDRSNEKLF

abundance: -
v_gene: TRBV28
CDR3aa: ASSLSWVTGELF

abundance: once
v_gene: TRBV11-2
CDR3aa: ASSLQETQY

abundance: -
v_gene: TRBV11-2
CDR3aa: ASSLSVFEKLF

abundance: -
v_gene: TRBV5-4
CDR3aa: ASSLEVGAPGNTIY

abundance: -
v_gene: TRBV9
CDR3aa: ASSPHGGQNYGYT

abundance: -
v_gene: TRBV9
CDR3aa: ASSVGPARSSSYEQY

abundance: -
v_gene: TRBV28
CDR3aa: ASSTLLTYT

abundance: -
v_gene: TRBV7-3
CDR3aa: ASSLIAGGPHEQF

abundance: -
v_gene: TRBV6-5
CDR3aa: ASSQSRSSYNEQF